Listed below are T cell receptor beta chains from one sample, sequenced in a study of blood T cells in healthy people across ages. TCRdb passed the 5' RACE reads through MiXCR, listing each CDR3 protein once. The repertoire consists of about 2 million distinct CDR3 sequences, with just under 50% occurring once and the leading ten covering around 2.1%. The sample was blood. These receptors all come from a middle-aged woman in good health. Each CDR3 is given with its conserved first and last residue. Each record gives: CDR3 length, V gene, J gene, CDR3 protein.

17	TRBV4-2	TRBJ2-4	CASSQDGQGAGKNIQYF
14	TRBV5-1	TRBJ2-5	CASSLIGHQETQYF
16	TRBV27	TRBJ2-1	CASSLPGQVSYNEQFF
12	TRBV2	TRBJ1-5	CASQSSNQPQHF
14	TRBV6-1	TRBJ2-7	CASSAAWDVYEQYF
12	TRBV27	TRBJ2-3	CTSSTPTDTQYF
13	TRBV7-2	TRBJ2-3	CASSVGGKDTQYF
17	TRBV4-1	NA	CASSQDRTGSSSYEQYF
15	TRBV13	TRBJ1-2	CASSAPRVINYGYTF
15	TRBV27	TRBJ2-1	CASRPRTGAYNEQFF
15	TRBV24-1	TRBJ2-5	CATSLRGGGQETQYF
16	TRBV4-1	TRBJ2-1	CASSQGQGGGLDEQFF
15	TRBV6-5	TRBJ1-5	CASKHDREGNQPQHF
17	TRBV10-3	TRBJ2-4	CAISESFGARAKNIQYF
17	TRBV11-1	TRBJ2-3	CASSQGGIEFNPDTQYF
16	TRBV6-5	TRBJ2-7	CASSYSTGQKYYEQYF
14	TRBV29-1	TRBJ2-1	CSVPNRGAGNEQFF
15	TRBV13	TRBJ1-6	CASSLGGEGWSPLHF
13	TRBV28	TRBJ2-7	CASRKESSYEQYF
12	TRBV9	TRBJ1-2	CASSARAYGYTF
13	TRBV19	TRBJ2-5	CASSIGSQETQYF
13	TRBV2	TRBJ2-1	CASQAGGNNEQFF
15	TRBV6-1	NA	CASSDKRTGNYEQYF
15	TRBV7-9	TRBJ1-2	CASSHALPDENGYTF
13	TRBV3-1	TRBJ1-2	CASSLPTSYGYTF
14	TRBV6-5	TRBJ2-3	CASTLRDSTDTQYF
14	TRBV7-3	TRBJ2-1	CASSLMYRINEQFF
15	TRBV7-2	TRBJ2-3	CASSPIAGKADTQYF
14	TRBV6-2/TRBV6-3	TRBJ2-7	CASSYMETSYEQYF